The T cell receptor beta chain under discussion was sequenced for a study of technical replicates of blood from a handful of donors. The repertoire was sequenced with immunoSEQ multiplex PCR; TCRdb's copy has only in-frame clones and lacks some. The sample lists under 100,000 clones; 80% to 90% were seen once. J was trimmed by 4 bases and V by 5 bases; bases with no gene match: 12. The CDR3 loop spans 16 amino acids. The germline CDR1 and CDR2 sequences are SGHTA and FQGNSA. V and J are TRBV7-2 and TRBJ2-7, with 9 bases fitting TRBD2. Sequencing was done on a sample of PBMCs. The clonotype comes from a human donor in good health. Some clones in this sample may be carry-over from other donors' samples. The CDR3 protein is CASSPRTRGRVYEQYF. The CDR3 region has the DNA TGTGCCAGCAGCCCACGAACTCGCGGGAGGGTGTACGAGCAGTACTTC.